The 32 T cell receptor beta chains listed next were all sequenced from one sample in a study of OX40 agonist ivuxolimab in advanced cancers. The method was immunoSEQ multiplex PCR; TCRdb's version includes in-frame clones alone and lacks a portion of them. This sample yields tens of thousands of clones, of which about 83% are seen a single time; around 1.6% belongs to the top ten. The specimen was CD4+ or CD8+ T cells sorted from blood, collected in a trial of the OX40 agonist ivuxolimab. These receptor sequences come from an adult with an advanced solid tumor such as melanoma, head and neck, liver or kidney cancer.

The chain links TRBV4-1 to TRBJ1-5, with unresolved D. The CDR3 is made up of 14 amino acids. The V gene's germline CDR1 is MGHRA and CDR2 YSYEKL. V was pared by 2 bases and J by 3 bases, with 8 bases between. The CDR3 DNA sequence: TGCGCCAGCAGCCAATCCAGGACCAATCAGCCCCAGCATTTT. Protein sequence: CASSQSRTNQPQHF.

This clone was seen a few times. The genes are TRBV2 and TRBJ2-2; D gene ambiguous. From germline, CDR1 is SNHLY and CDR2 FYNNEI. The germline V and J ends were trimmed by 4 bases and 5 bases, with 14 bases remaining between them. CDR3 size: 15 residues. CDR3: CASSARASATGELFF. CDR3 nucleotide sequence: TGTGCCAGCAGTGCCCGTGCGTCGGCGACCGGGGAGCTGTTTTTT.

The rearrangement uses TRBV7-9 and TRBJ1-1; D not certain. The germline gives CDR1 SEHNR, CDR2 FQNEAQ (reference sequence). Trimming removed 1 base at V and 2 bases at J, with 5 bases between. This CDR3 region has 13 residues. The chain's CDR3 is CASSLDTNTEAFF. The CDR3 bases are TGTGCCAGCAGCTTAGATACAAACACTGAAGCTTTCTTT.

CDR3: CASSLGQGPHNEQFF. The CDR3 bases are TGTGCCAGCAGCCTGGGACAGGGCCCCCACAATGAGCAGTTCTTC. The chain uses TRBV11-3 and TRBJ2-1; TRBD1 agrees at 9 bases. The germline CDR1 and CDR2 sequences are SGHNT and YENEEA. The CDR3 runs 15 residues. After removal of 5 bases from V and 5 bases from J, the junction contained 7 bases not matched to a gene.

The genes are TRBV4-1 and TRBJ2-5, with 10 bases that match TRBD2. Germline values: CDR1 MGHRA, CDR2 YSYEKL. The CDR3 is 17 amino acids. Trimming took 0 bases from V and 2 from J; bases not matched to a gene: 6. The CDR3 DNA follows: TGCGCCAGCAGCCAAGATGTGGGAGCGGGGGGGCAAGAGACCCAGTACTTC. The encoded protein is CASSQDVGAGGQETQYF.

The CDR3 spells CASSSQAVLGEKLFF. CDR3 coding DNA: TGTGCCAGCAGCTCACAGGCGGTTTTAGGTGAAAAACTGTTTTTT. V gene TRBV13 combines with J gene TRBJ1-4, with TRBD1 as a possible D gene (5 bases). The CDR3 has 15 amino acids. Germline-derived CDR1 and CDR2 are PRHDT and FYEKMQ (reference sequence). V dropped 4 bases and J dropped 7 bases, with 16 bases sitting between them.

This chain uses TRBV29-1 with TRBJ2-7, with D perhaps matching TRBD1 (6 bases). The length of the CDR3 is 15 residues. Germline V gene sequence: CDR1 SQVTM, CDR2 ANQGSEA. Between the trimmed V and J ends, which lost 6 bases and 0 bases, there was a span of 18 bases. DNA for the CDR3: TGCAGCGTCGGGACGGACAGCGCTTTCTCCTACGAGCAGTACTTC. Amino acids: CSVGTDSAFSYEQYF.

The chain carries TRBV21-1 and TRBJ2-2; the table's TRBD2 call for D was not verified on the DNA. TRBV21-1 is recorded as a pseudogene. The length of the CDR3 is 17 residues. The DNA for the CDR3 is TGTGCCAGCAGTTATCCGAGACCCCCCCCGGGGACCGGGGAGCTGTTTTTT. Its translation: CASSYPRPPPGTGELFF.

J is TRBJ2-1 and V is TRBV9, with D perhaps matching TRBD2 (6 bases). The CDR3 length is 14 residues. Trimming took off 0 bases at V and 5 bases at J, with 9 bases between the two ends. Looked up from germline, CDR1 is SGDLS and CDR2 is YYNGEE. The chain's CDR3 is CASSVGRGDNEQFF. For the CDR3, the DNA is TGTGCCAGCAGCGTAGGGCGGGGCGACAATGAGCAGTTCTTC.

The rearrangement joins TRBV4-1 to TRBJ2-7; 7 bases line up with TRBD1. V lost 2 bases to trimming and J lost 0 bases; unmatched junction nucleotides: 7. CDR3 size: 16 residues. Germline V gene sequence: CDR1 MGHRA, CDR2 YSYEKL. CDR3 residues: CASSQSGQPHSYEQYF. CDR3 coding DNA: TGCGCCAGCAGCCAATCGGGACAGCCTCACTCCTACGAGCAGTACTTC.

This clone was picked up a small number of times. The V and J genes are TRBV7-3 and TRBJ1-2; D is ambiguous. Between the trimmed V and J ends, which lost 0 bases and 3 bases, there was a span of 11 bases. The germline gives CDR1 SGHTA, CDR2 FQGTGA. This CDR3 comprises 15 residues. Here the CDR3 DNA reads TGTGCCAGCAGCTTAACCCAGTCGGGAGACTATGGCTACACCTTC. Amino acids: CASSLTQSGDYGYTF.

The sample holds a few counts of this clone. This chain joins TRBV4-3 and TRBJ2-7; D is perhaps TRBD1 (6 bases). Germline-derived CDR1 and CDR2 are LGHNA and YSLEER. This CDR3 comprises 15 residues. V was shortened by 0 bases and J by 6 bases, with 15 bases between the two germline ends. CDR3 sequence: CASSQEDGTRGEQYF. In DNA form, the CDR3 reads TGCGCCAGCAGCCAAGAAGATGGGACCAGGGGCGAGCAGTACTTC.

The chain is built from TRBV6-1 and TRBJ1-2; perhaps TRBD1 as D (6 bases). V gave up 5 bases and J gave up 8 bases, with 21 bases separating them. Per the germline V gene, CDR1 is MNHNS and CDR2 is SASEGT. CDR3 size: 15 residues. CDR3 loop: CASSLSEPGVGGYTF. Written as DNA, the CDR3 is TGTGCCAGCAGTTTATCAGAGCCAGGGGTCGGAGGCTACACCTTC.

This clone was detected only once. Additional DNA sequences in this sample encode the identical CDR3. This chain connects TRBV27 to TRBJ2-1; TRBD1 is a possible D gene (5 bases). V was trimmed by 3 bases and J by 4 bases, leaving 7 bases between them. Looked up from germline, CDR1 is MNHEY and CDR2 is SMNVEV (reference sequence). The CDR3 loop spans 13 amino acids. The CDR3 protein is CASSFRTYNEQFF. CDR3 sequence (DNA): TGTGCCAGCAGTTTTCGGACATACAATGAGCAGTTCTTC.

The rearrangement links TRBV28 to TRBJ1-6; D may be TRBD1 (5 bases). Trimming cost V 6 bases and J 6 bases, with 15 bases left between them. The CDR3 spans 15 residues. Per the germline V gene, CDR1 is MDHEN and CDR2 is SYDVKM. The CDR3 here is CASRTSDSSNSPLHF. The CDR3 DNA reads TGTGCCAGCAGGACATCTGACAGCTCTAATTCACCCCTCCACTTT.

The rearrangement joins TRBV10-3 to TRBJ1-5, with a tentative D call TRBD1 (5 bases). Between the trimmed V and J ends, which lost 2 bases and 3 bases, there was a span of 11 bases. This CDR3 is built from 15 residues. The V gene's germline CDR1 is ENHRY and CDR2 SYGVKD. The DNA of the CDR3 is TGTGCCATCAGTGAGATGGGGGGGGACAATCAGCCCCAGCATTTT. Translation: CAISEMGGDNQPQHF.

The chain combines TRBV12-5 with TRBJ2-7, with D possibly being TRBD1 (6 bases). The V and J ends lost 5 bases and 2 bases respectively, with 16 bases between them. CDR1 LGHNT and CDR2 FRNRAP come from the germline V gene. The CDR3 contains 15 residues. CDR3 loop: CASGRTGTPAYEQYF. The CDR3 coding sequence is TGTGCTAGTGGTCGGACCGGGACACCGGCCTACGAGCAGTACTTC.

The chain combines TRBV30 with TRBJ1-1; D unresolved. CDR3 length: 12 residues. Trimming stripped 3 bases from V and 8 bases from J, with 13 bases between. Germline V CDR1 and CDR2: GTSNPN, SVGIG (reference sequence). The CDR3 sequence is CAWRVTYTEAFF. DNA for the CDR3: TGTGCCTGGAGAGTAACCTATACCGAAGCTTTCTTT.

With respect to this clone: The sample holds other DNA sequences that translate to the same CDR3. The chain joins TRBV5-1 to TRBJ2-3; D remains ambiguous. CDR1 and CDR2 (germline): SGHRS, YFSETQ. The V end lost 0 bases, the J end lost 2 bases, and 7 bases lay between the germline ends. The CDR3 spans 14 residues. The CDR3, as DNA: TGCGCCAGCAGCTTGGGGCAGCCCACAGATACGCAGTATTTT. Protein sequence: CASSLGQPTDTQYF. Full variable domain (outside the CDR3, taken from reference TRBV5-1 and TRBJ2-3): KAGVTQTPRYLIKTRGQQVTLSCSPISGHRSVSWYQQTPGQGLQFLFEYFSETQRNKGNFPGRFSGRQFSNSRSEMNVSTLELGDSALYLCASSLGQPTDTQYFGPGTRLTVL.

The CDR3 sequence: CASSEGGGGPPKNIQYF. CDR3 in DNA: TGTGCCAGCAGTGAAGGAGGCGGGGGGCCGCCCAAAAACATTCAGTACTTC. The chain carries TRBV2 and TRBJ2-4; 8 bases agree with TRBD2. Germline loops: CDR1 SNHLY, CDR2 FYNNEI. This CDR3 is 17 amino acids long. V was clipped by 1 base and J by 2 bases; unmatched bases: 7.

The rearrangement joins TRBV5-1 to TRBJ2-5, with D possibly matching TRBD1 (6 bases). This CDR3 comprises 20 residues. V was clipped by 2 bases and J by 1 base, with 27 bases between them. The germline V gene encodes CDR1 SGHRS and CDR2 YFSETQ. CDR3: CASSLGQTYLSYLTQETQYF. The CDR3 DNA reads TGCGCCAGCAGCTTAGGACAGACCTATCTATCATACTTGACCCAAGAGACCCAGTACTTC.

The chain combines TRBV6-1 with TRBJ2-1, with TRBD2 matching 8 bases. CDR1 is MNHNS, CDR2 SASEGT, per germline. The CDR3 has 17 residues. Trimming at V came to 4 bases and at J to 9 bases, leaving 17 bases not matched to a gene. The CDR3 region is CASSGWQGGLAGGEQFF. As DNA, the CDR3 is TGTGCCAGCAGTGGGTGGCAGGGAGGACTAGCAGGCGGTGAGCAGTTCTTC.

The chain uses TRBV6-5 and TRBJ2-2; tentative D call: TRBD2 (5 bases). CDR3 length: 15 residues. CDR1 is MNHEY and CDR2 is SVGAGI in the germline V gene. Trimming took 0 bases from V and 6 from J, leaving 11 bases between them. CDR3 coding DNA: TGTGCCAGCAGTTACTCCCCACTAGTTCCCGGGGAGCTGTTTTTT. This sequence encodes CASSYSPLVPGELFF.

This chain uses TRBV11-3 with TRBJ2-3; possible D gene TRBD2, 7 bases. The V gene's germline CDR1 is SGHNT and CDR2 YENEEA. The CDR3 sequence is 15 residues long. With 5 bases removed from V and 5 bases from J, the gap between germline ends came to 17 bases. CDR3 protein: CASSLGGAQGDTQYF. In nucleotides, the CDR3 is TGTGCCAGCAGCCTAGGGGGGGCGCAGGGAGATACGCAGTATTTT.

The chain employs TRBV19 and TRBJ1-5; possible D gene TRBD1, 6 bases. The CDR3 contains 15 residues. The V and J ends lost 4 bases and 7 bases respectively, with 17 bases between them. Germline loops: CDR1 LNHDA, CDR2 SQIVND (reference sequence). CDR3 DNA: TGTGCCAGTAGTACGAGGAACAGGGACGGGCAGCCCCAGCATTTT. Its protein is CASSTRNRDGQPQHF.

This clone was counted once. The chain links TRBV4-1 to TRBJ2-6; no firm D call. This CDR3 region has 18 residues. The ends were cut back, 5 bases at V and 5 bases at J, with 22 bases in the middle. CDR1 is MGHRA and CDR2 is YSYEKL in the germline V gene. CDR3: CASSSASEPQSRANVLTF. CDR3 bases: TGCGCCAGCAGCTCAGCAAGCGAACCACAAAGTCGGGCCAACGTCCTGACTTTC.

This clone was seen only a few times. The chain recombines TRBV5-8 with TRBJ2-5; TRBD2 agrees at 13 bases. J lost 5 bases, V lost 0 bases, and 4 bases had no gene match. Germline CDR1 SGHTS, CDR2 YDEGEE. The CDR3 has 16 residues. The CDR3 DNA follows: TGTGCCAGCAGCTTGGTGGGGACTAGCGGGACGGAGACCCAGTACTTC. Translating gives CASSLVGTSGTETQYF.

This clone occurred a few times. This chain uses TRBV19 with TRBJ2-3, with 12 bases aligning to TRBD2. In germline, CDR1 is LNHDA, CDR2 SQIVND (reference sequence). The CDR3 runs 16 residues. The junction had 4 bases not matched to a gene; V was cut back by 3 bases and J by 3 bases. The CDR3 loop reads CASSMGLAGGTDTQYF. CDR3 sequence (DNA): TGTGCCAGTAGTATGGGACTAGCGGGCGGGACAGATACGCAGTATTTT.

This chain joins TRBV7-2 and TRBJ2-5; tentatively, D is TRBD2 (6 bases). Trimming left V 5 bases short and J 4 bases short, with 17 bases between. The germline gives CDR1 SGHTA, CDR2 FQGNSA. CDR3 length: 15 amino acids. The chain's CDR3 is CASSPYRGTGETQYF. The DNA for the CDR3 is TGTGCCAGCAGCCCATACCGGGGGACGGGAGAGACCCAGTACTTC.

This rearrangement joins TRBV5-1 to TRBJ2-3, with 11 nucleotides matching TRBD1. The trim removed 6 bases at V and 8 bases at J, leaving 14 bases unmatched. Per germline, CDR1 SGHRS and CDR2 YFSETQ. This CDR3 is built from 16 residues. CDR3 nucleotides: TGCGCCAGCATAAGGACAGGGGGCCGCTTTTATTTTACGCAGTATTTT. Amino acids: CASIRTGGRFYFTQYF.

The chain employs TRBV11-2 and TRBJ1-2; 8 bases map to TRBD1. The germline CDR1 and CDR2 sequences are SGHAT and FQNNGV. The CDR3 loop spans 14 amino acids. The trim removed 5 bases at V and 4 bases at J, leaving 6 bases unmatched. CDR3 region: CASSPGQGIYGYTF. The CDR3 DNA is TGTGCCAGCAGCCCCGGACAGGGAATCTATGGCTACACCTTC.

The CDR3 region is CAISVGTSADNEQFF. The CDR3 DNA sequence: TGTGCCATCAGTGTGGGGACTAGCGCAGACAATGAGCAGTTCTTC. The chain couples TRBV10-3 to TRBJ2-1; 10 nucleotides agree with TRBD2. This CDR3 has 15 amino acids. CDR1 and CDR2 from the germline V gene are ENHRY and SYGVKD. Trimming at V came to 4 bases and at J to 5 bases, leaving 5 bases not matched to a gene.